The next 9 T cell receptor beta chains were all read from a single sample in a study of cytomegalovirus exposure and HLA in healthy donors. Primers for the PCR totalled 60 Vbeta and 13 Jbeta. TCRdb keeps only in-frame clones here, not all; method: immunoSEQ multiplex PCR. The table has under 150,000 clones, 85% seen once. Material for sequencing was PBMCs. These receptors were collected from a woman aged 25-40 years in good health and CMV-seropositive.

As concerns this clone: Because the CDR3's place on the DNA is in doubt, the DNA is left out and the CDR3 is given as listed by TCRdb. The J gene is TRBJ1-2, the V gene TRBV5-1. CDR1 is SGHRS, CDR2 YFSETQ, per germline. Inclusive of both ends, the CDR3 amounts to 13 amino acids. CDR3 in amino acids: CASSFAAGNDCTF.

This sequence joins TRBV6-1 and TRBJ1-6, with D perhaps TRBD1 (6 bases). The CDR3 is 15 amino acids. CDR1 and CDR2 from the germline V gene are MNHNS and SASEGT. V was shortened by 2 bases and J by 3 bases, with 8 bases between the two germline ends. DNA of the CDR3: TGTGCCAGCAGTGAAAGGGGGTACTATAATTCACCCCTCCACTTT. Amino acids: CASSERGYYNSPLHF.

This clone has just one count. The V and J genes are TRBV28 and TRBJ2-3; D might be TRBD1 (5 bases). The V end was cut by 2 bases, the J end by 0 bases, with 12 bases between. This CDR3 is 16 amino acids long. Germline CDR1 and CDR2: MDHEN and SYDVKM. The CDR3 reads CASSLMGLLSTDTQYF. For the CDR3, the DNA is TGTGCCAGCAGTTTAATGGGGCTTCTTAGCACAGATACGCAGTATTTT. The full variable domain, with the rest looked up from reference TRBV28 and TRBJ2-3, is DVKVTQSSRYLVKRTGEKVFLECVQDMDHENMFWYRQDPGLGLRLIYFSYDVKMKEKGDIPEGYSVSREKKERFSLILESASTNQTSMYLCASSLMGLLSTDTQYFGPGTRLTVL.

This chain joins TRBV9 and TRBJ2-3; possible D gene TRBD2, 7 bases. V lost 3 bases and J 4 bases, leaving 15 bases between the germline ends. CDR1 is SGDLS, CDR2 YYNGEE, per germline. This CDR3 is built from 15 residues. For the CDR3, the DNA is TGTGCCAGCAGCGCCTGGGGGGGCCGGGCAGATACGCAGTATTTT. Its protein is CASSAWGGRADTQYF.

The chain is built from TRBV28 and TRBJ1-5; D uncertain. Trimming took off 7 bases at V and 12 bases at J, with 19 bases between the two ends. The germline V gene encodes CDR1 MDHEN and CDR2 SYDVKM. The CDR3 contains 13 residues. CDR3 DNA sequence: TGTGCCAGCACCTTCCGGTCCCGATTTTACCAGCATTTT. Its translation: CASTFRSRFYQHF.

The chain links TRBV13 to TRBJ1-2; D unclear. Germline V gives CDR1 PRHDT, CDR2 FYEKMQ (reference sequence). There are 12 residues in the CDR3. V gave up 2 bases and J gave up 8 bases, with 9 bases separating them. CDR3 DNA: TGTGCCAGCAGCTTACCCGCGGAGGGCTACACCTTC. It yields the protein CASSLPAEGYTF.

The chain joins TRBV4-2 to TRBJ2-7, with D tentatively TRBD2 (6 bases). The CDR3 is 15 residues long. Germline V gene data show CDR1 as LGHNA and CDR2 as YNFKEQ. With 3 bases removed from V and 3 bases from J, the gap between germline ends came to 15 bases. In DNA form, the CDR3 reads TGTGCCAGCAGCCAGGAGGACTACCCCCACTACGAGCAGTACTTC. This codes for CASSQEDYPHYEQYF.

V usage is TRBV9 and J usage is TRBJ2-3; possibly TRBD1 for D (5 bases). V was cut by 0 bases and J by 4 bases, with 15 bases left in between. The CDR3 has 16 amino acids. The V gene's germline CDR1 is SGDLS and CDR2 YYNGEE. CDR3 DNA: TGTGCCAGCAGCGTAGGTGGGGCCCATGGCTCAGATACGCAGTATTTT. Translated: CASSVGGAHGSDTQYF.

This chain connects TRBV28 to TRBJ2-7, with D perhaps matching TRBD1 (5 bases). This CDR3 is 13 amino acids long. Germline loops: CDR1 MDHEN, CDR2 SYDVKM. The ends were cut back, 5 bases at V and 6 bases at J, with 14 bases in the middle. The CDR3 is CASSRSQGGEQYF. The CDR3 DNA follows: TGTGCCAGCAGTCGATCCCAGGGTGGCGAGCAGTACTTC.